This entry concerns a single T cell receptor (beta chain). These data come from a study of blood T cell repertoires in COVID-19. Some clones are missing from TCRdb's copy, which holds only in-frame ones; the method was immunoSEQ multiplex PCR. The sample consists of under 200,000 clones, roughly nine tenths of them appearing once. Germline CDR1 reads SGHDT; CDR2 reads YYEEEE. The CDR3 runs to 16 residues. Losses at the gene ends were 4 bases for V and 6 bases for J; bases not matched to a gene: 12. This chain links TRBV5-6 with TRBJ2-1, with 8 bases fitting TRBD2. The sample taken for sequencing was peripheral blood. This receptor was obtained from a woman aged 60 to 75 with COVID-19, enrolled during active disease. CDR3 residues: CASSPPSRLAINEQFF. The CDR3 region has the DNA TGTGCCAGCAGCCCCCCGTCCCGACTAGCGATCAATGAGCAGTTCTTC.